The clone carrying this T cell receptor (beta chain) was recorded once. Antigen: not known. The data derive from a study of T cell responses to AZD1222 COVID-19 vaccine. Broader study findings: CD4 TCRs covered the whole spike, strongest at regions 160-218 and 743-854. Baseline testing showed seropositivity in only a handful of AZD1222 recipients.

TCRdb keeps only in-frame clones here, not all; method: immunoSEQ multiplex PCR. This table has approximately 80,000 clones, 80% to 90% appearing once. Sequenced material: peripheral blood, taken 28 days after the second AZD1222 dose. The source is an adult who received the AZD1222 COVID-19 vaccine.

This chain's CDR3 is CASSLYAGANYGYTF. DNA for the CDR3: TGTGCCAGCAGTTTATACGCGGGGGCCAACTATGGCTACACCTTC. The rearrangement uses TRBV27 and TRBJ1-2; perhaps TRBD1 as D (6 bases). Trimming shortened V by 1 base and J by 2 bases, and 11 bases separated the two germline ends. This CDR3 has 15 residues. Germline values: CDR1 MNHEY, CDR2 SMNVEV (reference sequence).